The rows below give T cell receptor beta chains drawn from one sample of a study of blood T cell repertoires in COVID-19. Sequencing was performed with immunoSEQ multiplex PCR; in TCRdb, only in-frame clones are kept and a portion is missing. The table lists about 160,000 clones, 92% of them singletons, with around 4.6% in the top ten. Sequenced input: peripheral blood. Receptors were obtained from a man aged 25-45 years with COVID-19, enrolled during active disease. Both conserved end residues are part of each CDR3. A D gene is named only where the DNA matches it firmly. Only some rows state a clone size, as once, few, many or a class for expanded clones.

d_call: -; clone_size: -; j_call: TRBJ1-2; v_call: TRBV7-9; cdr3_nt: TGTGCCAGCAGCTTAGCCCCCCAGGACAGCTATGGCTACACCTTC; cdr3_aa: CASSLAPQDSYGYTF
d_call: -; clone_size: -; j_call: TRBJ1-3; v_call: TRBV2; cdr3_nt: TGTGCCAGCAGGGAGGATGGAAACACCATATATTTT; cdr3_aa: CASREDGNTIYF
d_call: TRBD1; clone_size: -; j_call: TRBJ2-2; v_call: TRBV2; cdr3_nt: TGTGCCAGCAGCGCTGACAGGGGGAAGGGCGGGGAGCTGTTTTTT; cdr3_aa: CASSADRGKGGELFF
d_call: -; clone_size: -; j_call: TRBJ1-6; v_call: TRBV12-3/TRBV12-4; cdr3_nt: TGTGCCAGCAGCTCCCGGCAGGATTCACCCCTCCACTTT; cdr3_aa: CASSSRQDSPLHF
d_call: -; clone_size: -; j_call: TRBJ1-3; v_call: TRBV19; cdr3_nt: TGTGCCAGTAGTATTTTCGGGGATGGTACTGGAAACACCATATATTTT; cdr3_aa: CASSIFGDGTGNTIYF
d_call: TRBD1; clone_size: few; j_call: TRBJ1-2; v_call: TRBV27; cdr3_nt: TGTGCCAGCAGTCCAGAGGACAGGGCCTGGGGCTATGGCTACACCTTC; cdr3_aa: CASSPEDRAWGYGYTF
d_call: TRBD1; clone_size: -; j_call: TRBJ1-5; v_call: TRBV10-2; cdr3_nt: TGCGCCAGCAGCGACAGGGGGCGCAATCAGCCCCAGCATTTT; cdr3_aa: CASSDRGRNQPQHF
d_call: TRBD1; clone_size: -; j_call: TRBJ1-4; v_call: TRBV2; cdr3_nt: TGTGCCAGCAGGGCCGGGACAGGGAATGAAAAACTGTTTTTT; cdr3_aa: CASRAGTGNEKLFF
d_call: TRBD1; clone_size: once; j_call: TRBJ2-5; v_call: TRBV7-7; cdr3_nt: TGTGCCAGCAGCTTAAGTGTGGCGTTTAGGGGACAGGGTAAAGAGACCCAGTACTTC; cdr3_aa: CASSLSVAFRGQGKETQYF
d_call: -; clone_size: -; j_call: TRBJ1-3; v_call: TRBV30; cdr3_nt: TGTGCCTGGACTCCGAGCTCTGGAAACACCATATATTTT; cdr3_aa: CAWTPSSGNTIYF
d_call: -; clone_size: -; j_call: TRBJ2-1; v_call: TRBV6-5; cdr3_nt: TGTGCCAGCAGTTACTCGCGTGCATACAATGAGCAGTTCTTC; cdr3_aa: CASSYSRAYNEQFF
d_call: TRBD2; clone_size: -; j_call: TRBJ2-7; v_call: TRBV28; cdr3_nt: TGTGCCAGCAGTTTCGGGGGGGACTCCTACGAGCAGTACTTC; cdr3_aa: CASSFGGDSYEQYF
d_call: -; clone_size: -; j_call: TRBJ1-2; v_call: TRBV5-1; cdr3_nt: TGCGCCAGCAGCTTGTTTGACTCCCGCCCCCTCTACACCTTC; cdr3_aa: CASSLFDSRPLYTF
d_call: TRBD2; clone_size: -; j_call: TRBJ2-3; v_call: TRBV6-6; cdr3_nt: TGTGCCAGCAGTTACGGACTAGCGGGGAGCACAGATCCGCAGTATTTT; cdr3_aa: CASSYGLAGSTDPQYF
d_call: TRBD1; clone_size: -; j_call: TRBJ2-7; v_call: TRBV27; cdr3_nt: TGTGCCAGCAGTTTATACAGGGGAAATAGGGAGCAGTACTTC; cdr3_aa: CASSLYRGNREQYF
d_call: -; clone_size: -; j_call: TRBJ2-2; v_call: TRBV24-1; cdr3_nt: TGTGCCACCAGATCCGGGTCCTTCACCGGGGAGCTGTTTTTT; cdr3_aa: CATRSGSFTGELFF
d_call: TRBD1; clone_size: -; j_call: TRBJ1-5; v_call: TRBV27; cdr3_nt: TGTGCCAGCAGTTTCCAACCGGACAGGGTCAATCAGCCCCAGCATTTT; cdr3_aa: CASSFQPDRVNQPQHF
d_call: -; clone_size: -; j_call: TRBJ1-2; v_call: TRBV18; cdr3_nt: TGTGCCAGCTCACCAGGAGACAACTATGGCTACACCTTC; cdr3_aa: CASSPGDNYGYTF
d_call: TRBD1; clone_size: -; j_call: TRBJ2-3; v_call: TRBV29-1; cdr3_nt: TGCAGCGTTGCTGGACAGGGGGCCACAGATACGCAGTATTTT; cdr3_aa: CSVAGQGATDTQYF
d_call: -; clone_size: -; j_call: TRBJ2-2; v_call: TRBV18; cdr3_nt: TGTGCCAGCTCATGGTCGGCAGGGAACACCGGGGAGCTGTTTTTT; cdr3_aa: CASSWSAGNTGELFF
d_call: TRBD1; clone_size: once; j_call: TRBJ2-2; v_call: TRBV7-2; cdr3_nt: TGTGCCAGCAGCTTAAAGTCGACAGGGGGACTCCTCACCGGGGAGCTGTTTTTT; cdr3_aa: CASSLKSTGGLLTGELFF
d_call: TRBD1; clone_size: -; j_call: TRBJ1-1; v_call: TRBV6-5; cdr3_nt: TGTGCCAGCAGTCGTTACAGGGGAGGCACTGAAGCTTTCTTT; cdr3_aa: CASSRYRGGTEAFF
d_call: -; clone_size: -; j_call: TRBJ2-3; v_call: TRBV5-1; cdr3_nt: TGCGCCAGCAGCTCGCCGGAGTTGTCAGATACGCAGTATTTT; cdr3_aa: CASSSPELSDTQYF
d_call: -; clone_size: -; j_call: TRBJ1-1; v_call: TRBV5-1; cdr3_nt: TGCGCCAGCAGCTTAATCGGTGCGGAAGCTTTCTTT; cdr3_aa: CASSLIGAEAFF
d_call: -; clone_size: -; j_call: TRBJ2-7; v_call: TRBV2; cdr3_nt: TGTGCCGGTAATGGAGACCGCTACGAGCAGTACTTC; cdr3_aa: CAGNGDRYEQYF
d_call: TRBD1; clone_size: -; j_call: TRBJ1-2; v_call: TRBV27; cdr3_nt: TGTGCCAGCAGAAGGACAGGTAGTAACTATGGCTACACCTTC; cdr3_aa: CASRRTGSNYGYTF
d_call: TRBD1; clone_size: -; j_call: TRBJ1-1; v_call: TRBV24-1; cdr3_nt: TGTGCCACCAGTGATCACGGGACAGGGAACACTGAAGCTTTCTTT; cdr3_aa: CATSDHGTGNTEAFF
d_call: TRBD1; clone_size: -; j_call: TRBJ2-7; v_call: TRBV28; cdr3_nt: TGTGCCAGCAGTTTATGGGGGACAGGGAACCACGAGCAGTACTTC; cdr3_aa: CASSLWGTGNHEQYF
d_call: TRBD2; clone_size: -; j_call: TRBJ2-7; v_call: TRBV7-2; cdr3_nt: TGTGCCAGCATTTTGACTAGCGGTTCCTACGAGCAGTACTTC; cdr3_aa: CASILTSGSYEQYF
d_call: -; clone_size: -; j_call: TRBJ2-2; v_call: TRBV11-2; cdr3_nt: TGTGCCAGCAGCTTAGCCCCTCCGGCGGTAGTGGGGAACACCGGGGAGCTGTTTTTT; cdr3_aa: CASSLAPPAVVGNTGELFF
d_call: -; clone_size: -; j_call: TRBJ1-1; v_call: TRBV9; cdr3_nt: TGTGCCAGCAGCGCAACGCCTCGACAGGCTACTGAAGCTTTCTTT; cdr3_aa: CASSATPRQATEAFF
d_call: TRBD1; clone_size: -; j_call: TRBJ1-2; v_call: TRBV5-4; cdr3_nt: TGTGCCAGCAGCTTCGACAGGGGGGTTGGGGGCTACACCTTC; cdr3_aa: CASSFDRGVGGYTF
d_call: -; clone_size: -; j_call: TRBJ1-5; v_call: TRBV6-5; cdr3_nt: TGTGCCAGCAGCCTAGATGTGGGTCAGCCCCAGCATTTT; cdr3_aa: CASSLDVGQPQHF
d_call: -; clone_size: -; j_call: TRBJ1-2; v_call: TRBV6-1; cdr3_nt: TGTGCCAGCAGTGAAGCGGAGGTGAAGGGCTACACCTTC; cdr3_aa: CASSEAEVKGYTF
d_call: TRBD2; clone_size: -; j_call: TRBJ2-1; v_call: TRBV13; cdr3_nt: TGTGCCAGCAGCCTCGGACTAGCGGGGGGGCAGGATGAGCAGTTCTTC; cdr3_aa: CASSLGLAGGQDEQFF
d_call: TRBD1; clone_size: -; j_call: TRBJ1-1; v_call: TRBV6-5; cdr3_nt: TGTGCCAGCAGCCTTAACAGGGGGCATTGGACTGAAGCTTTCTTT; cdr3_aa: CASSLNRGHWTEAFF
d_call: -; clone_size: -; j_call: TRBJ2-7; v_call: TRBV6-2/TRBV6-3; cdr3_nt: TGTGCCAGCAGTTCCACCTGGGGAGCGGAGGGCTACGAGCAGTACTTC; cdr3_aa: CASSSTWGAEGYEQYF
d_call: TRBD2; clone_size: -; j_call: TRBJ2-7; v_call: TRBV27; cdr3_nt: TGTGCCAGCAAAATTAGCGGGGACTACGAGCAGTACTTC; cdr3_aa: CASKISGDYEQYF
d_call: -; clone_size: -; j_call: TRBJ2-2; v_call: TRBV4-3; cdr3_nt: TGCGCCAGCAGCCAAGAACTAACAAACACCGGGGAGCTGTTTTTT; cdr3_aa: CASSQELTNTGELFF
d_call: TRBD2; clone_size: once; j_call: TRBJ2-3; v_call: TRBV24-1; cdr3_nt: TGTGCCACCAGTATCGGGGGGGGCGGCACAGATACGCAGTATTTT; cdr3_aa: CATSIGGGGTDTQYF
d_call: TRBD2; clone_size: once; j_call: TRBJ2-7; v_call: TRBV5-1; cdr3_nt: TGCGCCAGCAGCCATCAGCCGGGAGGGCTTGACTACGAGCAGTACTTC; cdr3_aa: CASSHQPGGLDYEQYF
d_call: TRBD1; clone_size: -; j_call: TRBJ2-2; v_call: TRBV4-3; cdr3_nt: TGCGCCAGCAGCCAAGCCCCCGGGACAGGGGTTGCCGGGGAGCTGTTTTTT; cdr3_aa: CASSQAPGTGVAGELFF
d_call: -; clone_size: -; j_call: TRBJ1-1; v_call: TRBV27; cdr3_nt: TGTGCCACCCTAGAGAAAGTGAACACTGAAGCTTTCTTT; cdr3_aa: CATLEKVNTEAFF
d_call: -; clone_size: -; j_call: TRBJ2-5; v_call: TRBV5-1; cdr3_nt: TGCGCCAGCAGCTCATCCACAATGATCCAAGAGACCCAGTACTTC; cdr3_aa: CASSSSTMIQETQYF
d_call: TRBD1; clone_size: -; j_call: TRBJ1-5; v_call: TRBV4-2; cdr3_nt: TGTGCCAGCAGCCAAGGACAGGGGGAAGAGCCCCAGCATTTT; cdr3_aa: CASSQGQGEEPQHF
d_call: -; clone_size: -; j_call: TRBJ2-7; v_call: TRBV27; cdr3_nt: TGTGCCAGCAGTTACGGGTTTAGCTCCTACGAGCAGTACTTC; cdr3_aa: CASSYGFSSYEQYF
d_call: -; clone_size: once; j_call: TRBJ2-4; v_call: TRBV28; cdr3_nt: TGTGCCAGCAGTTCCCTGGCAAACATTCAGTACTTC; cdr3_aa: CASSSLANIQYF